This T cell receptor (beta chain) was sequenced in a study of OX40 agonist ivuxolimab in advanced cancers. The V end lost 0 bases, the J end lost 7 bases, and 13 bases lay between the germline ends. The CDR3 consists of 15 residues. Germline assignment: CDR1 SGHTA and CDR2 FQGNSA. Libraries were prepared by immunoSEQ multiplex PCR; TCRdb keeps only in-frame clonotypes and omits some of them. Of approximately 74,000 clones detected, 90% appear once; the ten largest clones hold approximately 0.5%. This receptor was obtained from an adult with an advanced solid tumor such as melanoma, head and neck, liver or kidney cancer. The chain recombines TRBV7-2 with TRBJ1-5; tentatively, D is TRBD1 (5 bases). The specimen was CD4+ or CD8+ T cells sorted from blood, collected in a trial of the OX40 agonist ivuxolimab. The CDR3 sequence: CASSLAGGGTQPQHF. The DNA for the CDR3 is TGTGCCAGCAGCTTAGCCGGGGGGGGTACGCAGCCCCAGCATTTT.